A single sample is the source of the 2 T cell receptor beta chains below, sequenced in a study of metastatic and nonmetastatic thyroid tumors. TCRdb recomputed clones from the PCR reads via MiXCR. The data contain about 40,000 clones, roughly a sixth of them singletons. Every patient was untreated before thyroid surgery. The sample consisted of tumor tissue. The origin of the receptors is a female donor with papillary thyroid cancer or a benign thyroid nodule (not recorded which). Some clones in this sample may be carry-over from other donors' samples.

This clone was observed at least ten times. The gene calls are TRBV28 and TRBJ1-1, with 7 bases that match TRBD1. CDR3 size: 13 residues. J was trimmed by 5 bases and V by 5 bases; bases with no gene match: 5. Germline V lookup: CDR1 MDHEN, CDR2 SYDVKM. As DNA, the CDR3 is TGTGCCAGCAGTAGACAGGGTCGGACTGAAGCTTTCTTT. Amino acid sequence: CASSRQGRTEAFF.

At least ten counts were recorded for this clone. This rearrangement joins TRBV30 to TRBJ2-3; no clear D. Trimming pared 4 bases from V and 3 bases from J, leaving 14 bases between. This CDR3 is 14 amino acids long. Germline CDR1 and CDR2: GTSNPN and SVGIG (reference sequence). CDR3 coding DNA: TGTGCCTGGACGAGAAAGGGCCAGACAGATACGCAGTATTTT. It yields the protein CAWTRKGQTDTQYF.